What follows is one TCR beta chain and its context. CDR3 length equals 14 residues. Germline V gene lookup returns CDR1 MRHNA and CDR2 SNTAGT. Trimming took off 5 bases at V and 0 bases at J, with 7 bases between the two ends. PCR used 60 Vbeta primers and 13 Jbeta primers. The protocol was immunoSEQ multiplex PCR, while the TCRdb copy is restricted to in-frame clones and leaves out a portion. The data contain 160,000 or so clones, about 80% of them singletons. The source of the sample is a study of cytomegalovirus exposure and HLA in healthy donors. The source is a man aged 40-49 years in good health and CMV-seronegative. V is TRBV6-4 and J is TRBJ1-4; no reliable D call. The specimen sequenced was PBMCs. The DNA for the CDR3 is TGTGCCAGCAGTCCCCCTGCAACTAATGAAAAACTGTTTTTT. Translated: CASSPPATNEKLFF.